This T cell receptor (beta chain) was recorded in a study of cytomegalovirus exposure and HLA in healthy donors. Primers: 60 Vbeta forward and 13 Jbeta reverse. Only in-frame clones appear in the TCRdb table, and some are missing; sequencing was by immunoSEQ multiplex PCR. This sample has 95,000 to 150,000 clones, with around three quarters found just once. Findings and caveats of the study: Being productive about 90% or about 30% of the time was typical of most TCR beta V segments in an earlier analysis. Researchers reported in a later analysis that common viral pathogens appeared linked to several top clusters.

About this clone: The antigen remains undetermined.

The V gene's germline CDR1 is SGHNT and CDR2 YENEEA. The CDR3 runs to 15 residues. V lost 4 bases and J lost 7; bases outside the gene matches: 10. The specimen sequenced was PBMCs. The receptor was derived from a middle-aged man in good health and CMV-seronegative. The V and J genes are TRBV11-3 and TRBJ2-1; 7 positions match TRBD1. CDR3 nucleotide sequence: TGTGCCAGCAGCTATCGACAGGGTAGTAAGAATGAGCAGTTCTTC. It is translated as CASSYRQGSKNEQFF.